This T cell receptor beta chain came from a study of T cell responses to AZD1222 COVID-19 vaccine. V lost 3 bases to trimming and J lost 4 bases, with 13 bases between them. Germline values: CDR1 LNHDA, CDR2 SQIVND (reference sequence). This CDR3 has 15 amino acids. The assay was immunoSEQ multiplex PCR, and TCRdb's table has in-frame clones only and misses some. The sample lists roughly 100,000 clones, 88% occurring once. The sequenced sample was peripheral blood, obtained on day 0 of AZD1222 vaccination. The chain employs TRBV19 and TRBJ1-5; D ambiguous. The sequence derives from an adult in good health. CDR3 bases: TGTGCCAGTAGTATTCCGTGGTTAGGGAATCAGCCCCAGCATTTT. Protein product: CASSIPWLGNQPQHF.